This T cell receptor beta chain was profiled in a study of OX40 agonist ivuxolimab in advanced cancers. Sequenced by immunoSEQ multiplex PCR; TCRdb stores in-frame clones only, minus some. Of around 75,000 clones listed, around 90% are singletons. V was clipped by 3 bases and J by 8 bases; unmatched bases: 13. Germline CDR1 is MNHNY and CDR2 is SVGAGI (reference sequence). The CDR3 loop spans 16 amino acids. V usage is TRBV6-6 and J usage is TRBJ1-2, with 9 bases that match TRBD1. The sample in question was CD4+ or CD8+ T cells sorted from blood, obtained in a trial of the OX40 agonist ivuxolimab. The sequence was collected from an adult with an advanced solid tumor such as melanoma, head and neck, liver or kidney cancer. CDR3 residues: CASSYFLPGQGGGYTF. The CDR3 nucleotides read TGTGCCAGCAGTTATTTTCTACCGGGACAGGGTGGGGGCTACACCTTC.